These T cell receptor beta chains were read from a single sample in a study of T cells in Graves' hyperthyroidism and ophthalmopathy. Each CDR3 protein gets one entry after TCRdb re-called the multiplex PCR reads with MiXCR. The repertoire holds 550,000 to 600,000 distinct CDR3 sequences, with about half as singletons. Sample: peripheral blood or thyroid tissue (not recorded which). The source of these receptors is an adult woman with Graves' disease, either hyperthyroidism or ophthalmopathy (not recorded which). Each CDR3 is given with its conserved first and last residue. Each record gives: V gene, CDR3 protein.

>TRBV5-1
CASGLEGRETQYF
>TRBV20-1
CSAIGLGLAYEQYF
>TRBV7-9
CASSLGAFRETQYF
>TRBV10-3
CAISGISGKRDTQYF
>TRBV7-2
CASSLDPGQGKQLYGYTF
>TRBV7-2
CASSLETGKPQHF
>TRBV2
CARRHDTGELFF
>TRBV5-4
CASSPHDPLGGPQHF
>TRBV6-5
CASSYQTSGYSNTGELFF
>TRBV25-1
CASFRLAGETQYF
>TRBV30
CAWDSSSGNTIYF
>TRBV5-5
CASSLVGYDYTF
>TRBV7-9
CASSLGTGDEQYF
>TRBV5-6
CASSPRPGTPSEQYF
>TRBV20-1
CSARNYGETQYF
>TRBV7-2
CASSLALGFAEAFF
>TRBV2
CARGKGQAGRPQHF
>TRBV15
CATSSYGRGVNSPLHF
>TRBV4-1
CASRPIGSGANVLTF
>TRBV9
CASSGTTGMRGYTF
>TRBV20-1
CSAPQEKLFF
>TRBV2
CASFRRGPTEAFF
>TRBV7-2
CASSLTPGLNTEAFF
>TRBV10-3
CAISEGGQMNSPLHF
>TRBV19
CASSSRRTPTQYF
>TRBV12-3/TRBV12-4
CASSFNRVQETQYF
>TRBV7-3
CASSFDNTGELFF
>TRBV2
CASTRGTDQNSPLHF
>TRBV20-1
CSAWPTMNAEAFF
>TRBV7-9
CASSLPTGETQYF
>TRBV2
CASSGQLEAFF
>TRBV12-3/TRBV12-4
CASSSTDSYTEAFF
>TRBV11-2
CASRATFKGTQYSDTEAFF
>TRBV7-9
CASSLPGQQSTGNTF
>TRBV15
CATSRVRNTGANVLTF
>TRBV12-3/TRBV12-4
CASSPTGVNAEAFF
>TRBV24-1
CATGSERAGDTQYF
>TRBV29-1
CSVPHTGFNESPLHF
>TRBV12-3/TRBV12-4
CASSTGSGGAQYF
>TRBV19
CASSLPRGRSGELFF
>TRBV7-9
CASSLGLAGGPSYEQYF
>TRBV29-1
CSVRGRATYEQYF